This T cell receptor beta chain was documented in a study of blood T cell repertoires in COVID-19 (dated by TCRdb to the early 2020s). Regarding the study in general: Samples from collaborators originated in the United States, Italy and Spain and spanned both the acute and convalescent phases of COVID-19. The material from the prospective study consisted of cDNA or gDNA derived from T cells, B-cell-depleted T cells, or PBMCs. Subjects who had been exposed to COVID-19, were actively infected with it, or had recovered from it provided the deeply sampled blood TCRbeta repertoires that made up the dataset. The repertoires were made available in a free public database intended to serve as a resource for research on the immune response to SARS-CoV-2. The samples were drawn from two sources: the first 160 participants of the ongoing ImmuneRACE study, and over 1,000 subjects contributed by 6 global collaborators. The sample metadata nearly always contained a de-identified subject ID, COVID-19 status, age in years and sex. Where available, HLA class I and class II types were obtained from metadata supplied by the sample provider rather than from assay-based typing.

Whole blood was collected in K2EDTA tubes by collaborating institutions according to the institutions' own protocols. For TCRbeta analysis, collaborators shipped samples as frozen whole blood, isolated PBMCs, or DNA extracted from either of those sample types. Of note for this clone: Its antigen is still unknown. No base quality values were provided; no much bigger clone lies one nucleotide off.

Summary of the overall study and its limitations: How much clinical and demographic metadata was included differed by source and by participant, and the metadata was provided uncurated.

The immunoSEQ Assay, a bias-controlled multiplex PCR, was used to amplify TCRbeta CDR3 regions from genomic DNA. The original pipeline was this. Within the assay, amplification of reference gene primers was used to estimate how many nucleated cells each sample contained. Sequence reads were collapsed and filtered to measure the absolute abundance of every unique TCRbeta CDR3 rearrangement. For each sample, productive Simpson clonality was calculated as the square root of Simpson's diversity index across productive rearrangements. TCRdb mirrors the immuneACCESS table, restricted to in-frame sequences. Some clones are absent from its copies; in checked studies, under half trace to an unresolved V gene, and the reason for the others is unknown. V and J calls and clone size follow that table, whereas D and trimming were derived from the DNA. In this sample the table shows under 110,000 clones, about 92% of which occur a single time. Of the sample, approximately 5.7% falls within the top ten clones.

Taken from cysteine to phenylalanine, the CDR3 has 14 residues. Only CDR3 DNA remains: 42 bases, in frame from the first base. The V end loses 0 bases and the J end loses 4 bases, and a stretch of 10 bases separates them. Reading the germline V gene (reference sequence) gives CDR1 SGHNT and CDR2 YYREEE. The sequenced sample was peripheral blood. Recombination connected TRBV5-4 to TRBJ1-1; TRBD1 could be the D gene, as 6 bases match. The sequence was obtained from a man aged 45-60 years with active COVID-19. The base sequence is TGTGCCAGCAGCTTGGCCGACAGGACCACTGAAGCTTTCTTT. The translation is CASSLADRTTEAFF. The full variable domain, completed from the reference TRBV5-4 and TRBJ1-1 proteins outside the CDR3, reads ETGVTQSPTHLIKTRGQQVTLRCSSQSGHNTVSWYQQALGQGPQFIFQYYREEENGRGNFPPRFSGLQFPNYSSELNVNALELDDSALYLCASSLADRTTEAFFGQGTRLTVV.